This T cell receptor (beta chain) was captured in a study of Graves' ophthalmopathy and Graves' hyperthyroidism. The CDR3 has 15 residues. The V and J ends lost 4 bases and 1 base respectively, with 11 bases between them. Germline CDR1 and CDR2: SEHNR and FQNEAQ (reference sequence). Amplification from RNA transcripts yielded the TCR beta CDR3 regions. RT-PCR was first run with HTBI primers, then multiplex PCR in a second round. MiXCR, applied by TCRdb to the multiplex PCR reads, yields one record per CDR3 protein. The repertoire includes 350,000 to 400,000 distinct CDR3 sequences, 15% of them detected once, and 5.5% to 8% sits in the top ten. This clonotype was observed at least ten times. Antigen specificity is unknown. Findings and limits, study-wide: In blood appeared most of the expanded thyroid clonotypes whose frequency exceeded 0.001.

The receptor was isolated from a young woman with stable Graves' hyperthyroidism. This chain connects TRBV7-9 to TRBJ1-3; no clear D. Sequenced sample: peripheral blood. The CDR3 loop is CASSYTEGSGNTIYF. The CDR3 coding sequence is TGTGCCAGCAGCTACACGGAAGGATCTGGAAACACCATATATTTT.